These 30 T cell receptor beta chains came from one sample sequenced in a study of CD8 T cells in Susac syndrome. Random hexamers were used to reverse transcribe an amount of roughly 0.5 to 1 ug RNA. TCRdb re-called the immunoSEQ multiplex PCR reads with MiXCR, one entry per CDR3 protein. The table lists roughly 50,000 distinct CDR3 sequences, around 92% of them singletons. The specimen was CD8+ T cells from PBMCs. The receptor source for this set is a human donor in good health.

V usage is TRBV18 and J usage is TRBJ1-1; TRBD1 is a possible D gene (6 bases). V was shortened by 0 bases and J by 4 bases, with 9 bases between the two germline ends. Germline-derived CDR1 and CDR2 are KGHSH and LQKENI. This CDR3 spans 14 amino acids. CDR3 coding DNA: TGTGCCAGCTCACCACCTCCGGGGGCCACTGAAGCTTTCTTT. Protein: CASSPPPGATEAFF.

V is TRBV13 and J is TRBJ2-7; 9 nucleotides align to TRBD2. Germline V gene lookup returns CDR1 PRHDT and CDR2 FYEKMQ (reference sequence). The CDR3 is 15 amino acids. V trimming: 5 bases; J trimming: 0 bases; junction bases outside the gene matches: 5. CDR3 in amino acids: CASSQRTSVSYEQYF. The DNA of the CDR3 is TGTGCCAGCAGCCAAAGGACTAGCGTCTCCTACGAGCAGTACTTC.

This rearrangement joins TRBV6-5 to TRBJ2-1, with TRBD1 identical over 9 bases. This CDR3 has 15 residues. V was clipped by 2 bases and J by 5 bases; unmatched bases: 4. Germline lookup yields CDR1 MNHEY and CDR2 SVGAGI. The CDR3 coding sequence is TGTGCCAGCAGTTACGGGGGACAGGGCCACAATGAGCAGTTCTTC. Translating it yields CASSYGGQGHNEQFF.

The chain couples TRBV12-5 to TRBJ2-1; 7 nucleotides align to TRBD2. This CDR3 spans 13 amino acids. The J segment lost 12 bases and the V segment lost 1 base, leaving 6 bases of the junction unmatched. CDR1 and CDR2 from the germline V gene are LGHNT and FRNRAP. CDR3 region: CASGLGLASAQFF. The CDR3 nucleotides read TGTGCTAGTGGTTTGGGACTAGCTAGCGCGCAGTTCTTC. Full variable domain (remainder filled in from reference TRBV12-5 and TRBJ2-1): DARVTQTPRHKVTEMGQEVTMRCQPILGHNTVFWYRQTMMQGLELLAYFRNRAPLDDSGMPKDRFSAEMPDATLATLKIQPSEPRDSAVYFCASGLGLASAQFFGPGTRLTVL.

In its sample, this clonotype was seen once. J is TRBJ2-1 and V is TRBV24-1, with D perhaps matching TRBD2 (6 bases). In germline, CDR1 is KGHDR, CDR2 SFDVKD. The CDR3 spans 13 residues. V gave up 7 bases and J gave up 0 bases, with 6 bases separating them. DNA for the CDR3: TGTGCCACCAGCGGGAGCTCCTACAATGAGCAGTTCTTC. As protein: CATSGSSYNEQFF.

The chain links TRBV7-9 to TRBJ1-2; TRBD1 aligns across 8 bases. The CDR3 has 13 amino acids. Germline V gene sequence: CDR1 SEHNR, CDR2 FQNEAQ (reference sequence). V gave up 5 bases and J gave up 8 bases; unmatched junction bases: 7. The CDR3 sequence is CASSPRQGYGYTF. As DNA, the CDR3 is TGTGCCAGCAGCCCGCGACAGGGGTACGGCTACACCTTC.

V is TRBV5-4 and J is TRBJ1-2; 11 positions agree with TRBD1. V was clipped by 2 bases and J by 2 bases; unmatched bases: 2. This CDR3 comprises 15 residues. Germline CDR1 SGHNT, CDR2 YYREEE (reference sequence). CDR3 amino acids: CASSLGTGGNYGYTF. For the CDR3, the DNA is TGTGCCAGCAGCTTAGGGACAGGGGGGAACTATGGCTACACCTTC.

The chain combines TRBV4-3 with TRBJ1-6; D not certain. The ends were cut back, 1 base at V and 8 bases at J, with 9 bases in the middle. CDR1 and CDR2 from the germline V gene are LGHNA and YSLEER. The CDR3 extends over 14 amino acids. The CDR3 loop reads CASSQGQRDSPLHF. CDR3 nucleotide sequence: TGCGCCAGCAGCCAAGGGCAGAGGGATTCACCCCTCCACTTT.

The rearrangement links TRBV11-2 to TRBJ2-1; D is uncertain. From germline, CDR1 is SGHAT and CDR2 FQNNGV. This CDR3 spans 11 amino acids. The germline V and J ends were trimmed by 5 bases and 8 bases, with 7 bases remaining between them. The CDR3 DNA sequence: TGTGCCAGCAGCCCCCAGGATGAGCAGTTCTTC. Its protein is CASSPQDEQFF. Based on the CDR3 plus reference TRBV11-2 and TRBJ2-1, the full variable domain is EAGVAQSPRYKIIEKRQSVAFWCNPISGHATLYWYQQILGQGPKLLIQFQNNGVVDDSQLPKDRFSAERLKGVDSTLKIQPAKLEDSAVYLCASSPQDEQFFGPGTRLTVL.

The chain joins TRBV19 to TRBJ2-7; 11 nucleotides align to TRBD2. V dropped 3 bases and J dropped 5; count of bases not matched to a gene: 0. Per germline, CDR1 LNHDA and CDR2 SQIVND (reference sequence). CDR3 length: 13 amino acids. The CDR3 loop reads CASSMGLADEQYF. The DNA for the CDR3 is TGTGCCAGTAGTATGGGACTAGCGGACGAGCAGTACTTC.

The chain employs TRBV30 and TRBJ1-3; a weak D match, TRBD1 (5 bases). The V end lost 2 bases, the J end lost 2 bases, and 19 bases lay between the germline ends. Germline V gene data show CDR1 as GTSNPN and CDR2 as SVGIG (reference sequence). This CDR3 has 17 residues. CDR3 bases: TGTGCCTGGAGTAGGATTCGCGGACACCCTCCTGGAAACACCATATATTTT. This encodes CAWSRIRGHPPGNTIYF.

In DNA, the CDR3 is TGTGCCAGCAGCTTATGGGAGGGGGGAGAGACCCAGTACTTC. This translates into CASSLWEGGETQYF. The chain recombines TRBV7-8 with TRBJ2-5; maybe TRBD2 (7 bases). Germline-derived CDR1 and CDR2 are SGHVS and FQNEAQ. V shed 2 bases and J shed 4 bases, with 11 bases lying between them. This CDR3 comprises 14 residues.

This chain links TRBV20-1 with TRBJ2-1; 13 nucleotides line up with TRBD2. CDR1 is DFQATT, CDR2 SNEGSKA, per germline (reference sequence). J was trimmed by 0 bases and V by 2 bases; bases with no gene match: 13. The CDR3 is 20 residues long. CDR3 sequence: CSARLGPGLAGLGSYNEQFF. In DNA form, the CDR3 reads TGCAGTGCTAGATTGGGTCCGGGACTAGCGGGATTAGGCTCCTACAATGAGCAGTTCTTC.

Details on this clonotype: One end of the junction fails to match germline, which may point to a read error. The gene calls are TRBV7-9 and TRBJ2-1; 9 bases match TRBD2. This CDR3 has 14 residues. CDR1 is SEHNR and CDR2 is FQNEAQ in the germline V gene (reference sequence). CDR3 bases: TGTGCCAGCAGCCTAGCGGGGAGCCCCAATGAGCAGTTCTTC. It yields the protein CASSLAGSPNEQFF.

The V call is TRBV6-5, the J call TRBJ2-2; TRBD2 matches 9 bases. The germline V gene has CDR1 MNHEY and CDR2 SVGAGI. Trimming removed 8 bases from V and 2 bases from J; junction bases left unmatched: 15. The CDR3 totals 18 residues. As DNA, the CDR3 is TGTGCCAGCCGTTCCACAAAGCGGGAGGCCTCAAACACCGGGGAGCTGTTTTTT. Protein product: CASRSTKREASNTGELFF.

This clonotype was recorded once. The chain recombines TRBV20-1 with TRBJ2-5; D gene unclear. Germline loops: CDR1 DFQATT, CDR2 SNEGSKA (reference sequence). V lost 6 bases and J lost 4, with 21 bases in between. This CDR3 has 15 amino acids. CDR3 loop: CSARMASRSRETQYF. CDR3 DNA sequence: TGCAGTGCCCGGATGGCTAGTAGGAGCCGAGAGACCCAGTACTTC.

This clonotype was seen only once. The CDR3 is CASSVRTGVYTGELFF. In DNA form, the CDR3 reads TGTGCCAGCAGCGTCCGGACAGGGGTCTATACCGGGGAGCTGTTTTTT. The rearrangement uses TRBV5-6 and TRBJ2-2, with 9 nucleotides matching TRBD1. J gave up 5 bases and V 4 bases, and 9 bases lay outside the gene matches. CDR3 size: 16 residues. CDR1 and CDR2 (germline): SGHDT, YYEEEE.

The J gene is TRBJ2-1, the V gene TRBV11-2, with D possibly called TRBD1 or TRBD2 (5 bases each). This CDR3 contains 16 residues. Germline V gives CDR1 SGHAT, CDR2 FQNNGV. Trimming removed 3 bases from V and 7 bases from J, with 19 bases in between. As DNA, the CDR3 is TGTGCCAGCAGCTTCATATCTACGGGACGAGGGAATGAGCAGTTCTTC. Residues: CASSFISTGRGNEQFF. Drawing the rest from reference TRBV11-2 and TRBJ2-1, the complete variable domain is EAGVAQSPRYKIIEKRQSVAFWCNPISGHATLYWYQQILGQGPKLLIQFQNNGVVDDSQLPKDRFSAERLKGVDSTLKIQPAKLEDSAVYLCASSFISTGRGNEQFFGPGTRLTVL.

The rearrangement joins TRBV7-8 to TRBJ2-1, with no clear D. Germline V CDR1 and CDR2: SGHVS, FQNEAQ. Between the trimmed V and J ends, which lost 3 bases and 7 bases, there was a span of 13 bases. This CDR3 comprises 14 residues. The DNA for the CDR3 is TGTGCCAGCAGCTTTCAGCCCCTAGGGAATGAGCAGTTCTTC. Protein: CASSFQPLGNEQFF.

This rearrangement joins TRBV6-2 or TRBV6-3 to TRBJ2-7, with 7 bases that match TRBD2. The CDR3 consists of 14 residues. Germline V gene data show CDR1 as MNHEY and CDR2 as SVGEGT. V trimming: 2 bases; J trimming: 2 bases; junction bases outside the gene matches: 3. This CDR3 is CASSYISGAYEQYF. The CDR3 DNA reads TGTGCCAGCAGTTACATAAGCGGGGCCTACGAGCAGTACTTC.

The CDR3 reads CASSSPIGGFLNTEAFF. The CDR3 region has the DNA TGTGCCAGCAGCTCTCCCATAGGGGGCTTTTTGAACACTGAAGCTTTCTTT. The chain is built from TRBV9 and TRBJ1-1; 7 bases fit TRBD1. Germline V gene lookup returns CDR1 SGDLS and CDR2 YYNGEE. J gave up 0 bases and V 4 bases, and 12 bases lay outside the gene matches. CDR3 length: 17 amino acids.

The chain employs TRBV19 and TRBJ1-2; 7 bases match TRBD1. With 5 bases clipped from V and 4 bases from J, the junction kept 4 bases outside the gene matches. The CDR3 sequence is 13 residues long. Germline values: CDR1 LNHDA, CDR2 SQIVND (reference sequence). The chain's CDR3 is CASSPGTAYGYTF. CDR3 DNA: TGTGCCAGTAGTCCCGGGACAGCCTATGGCTACACCTTC. The whole variable domain, remainder taken from reference TRBV19 and TRBJ1-2, is DGGITQSPKYLFRKEGQNVTLSCEQNLNHDAMYWYRQDPGQGLRLIYYSQIVNDFQKGDIAEGYSVSREKKESFPLTVTSAQKNPTAFYLCASSPGTAYGYTFGSGTRLTVV.

This chain connects TRBV21-1 to TRBJ2-1. TRBV21-1 is deemed a pseudogene. There are 14 residues in the CDR3. The CDR3 protein is CASSKEFRHNEQFF. In nucleotides, the CDR3 is TGTGCCAGCAGCAAAGAGTTCAGACACAATGAGCAGTTCTTC.

V gene TRBV27 combines with J gene TRBJ2-3; 8 positions match TRBD2. V shed 6 bases and J 3 bases; nucleotides not matched to a gene: 2. Germline V gives CDR1 MNHEY, CDR2 SMNVEV (reference sequence). This CDR3 is built from 13 residues. DNA of the CDR3: TGTGCCAGCAGGAGCGGGAGTACAGATACGCAGTATTTT. As protein: CASRSGSTDTQYF.

This sequence joins TRBV19 and TRBJ2-2; D gene unclear. Germline values: CDR1 LNHDA, CDR2 SQIVND (reference sequence). The CDR3 sequence is 12 residues long. Trimming stripped 7 bases from V and 7 bases from J, with 10 bases between. CDR3 region: CASKIYGGELFF. CDR3 bases: TGTGCCAGTAAAATTTATGGCGGGGAGCTGTTTTTT.

The V gene is TRBV13, the J gene TRBJ2-7; TRBD2 aligns across 9 bases. Trimming took 7 bases from V and 6 from J; bases not matched to a gene: 16. Germline V CDR1 and CDR2: PRHDT, FYEKMQ (reference sequence). The CDR3 runs to 16 residues. This CDR3 is CASTVGGSGSVIEQYF. The CDR3 DNA follows: TGTGCCAGCACCGTCGGTGGTAGCGGGAGCGTAATCGAGCAGTACTTC. Together with reference TRBV13 and TRBJ2-7, the CDR3 gives the full variable domain: AAGVIQSPRHLIKEKRETATLKCYPIPRHDTVYWYQQGPGQDPQFLISFYEKMQSDKGSIPDRFSAQQFSDYHSELNMSSLELGDSALYFCASTVGGSGSVIEQYFGPGTRLTVT.

The chain employs TRBV7-2 and TRBJ1-4; D might be TRBD1 (6 bases). This CDR3 contains 16 residues. Germline CDR1 is SGHTA and CDR2 is FQGNSA. Trimming took off 2 bases at V and 10 bases at J, with 20 bases between the two ends. The CDR3 loop reads CASSLRRGSRDLKLFF. The CDR3 DNA reads TGTGCCAGCAGCTTACGCAGGGGCTCCCGCGACCTAAAACTGTTTTTT.

J is TRBJ1-5 and V is TRBV15; the match to TRBD1 covers 10 bases. This CDR3 has 15 amino acids. Germline assignment: CDR1 LNHNV and CDR2 YYDKDF (reference sequence). V gave up 3 bases and J gave up 5 bases; unmatched junction bases: 4. DNA for the CDR3: TGTGCCACCAGCAGCCCGACAGGGGGCCATCAGCCCCAGCATTTT. It translates to CATSSPTGGHQPQHF.

The chain is built from TRBV20-1 and TRBJ1-5; perhaps TRBD1 as D (6 bases). Germline lookup yields CDR1 DFQATT and CDR2 SNEGSKA (reference sequence). There are 15 residues in the CDR3. V was clipped by 0 bases and J by 7 bases, with 16 bases between them. CDR3 sequence reads: CSARDPGAQEQPQHF. CDR3 in DNA: TGCAGTGCTAGAGATCCAGGGGCGCAGGAACAGCCCCAGCATTTT.

In its sample, this clonotype is medium-sized. This chain links TRBV7-9 with TRBJ2-1, with 7 bases aligning to TRBD2. CDR1 SEHNR and CDR2 FQNEAQ come from the germline V gene (reference sequence). V lost 1 base to trimming and J lost 0 bases; unmatched junction nucleotides: 3. The CDR3 contains 16 residues. For the CDR3, the DNA is TGTGCCAGCAGCTTAGTCGGCGGGAGCTCCTACAATGAGCAGTTCTTC. Translating it yields CASSLVGGSSYNEQFF. The whole variable domain, remainder taken from reference TRBV7-9 and TRBJ2-1, is DTGVSQNPRHKITKRGQNVTFRCDPISEHNRLYWYRQTLGQGPEFLTYFQNEAQLEKSRLLSDRFSAERPKGSFSTLEIQRTEQGDSAMYLCASSLVGGSSYNEQFFGPGTRLTVL.